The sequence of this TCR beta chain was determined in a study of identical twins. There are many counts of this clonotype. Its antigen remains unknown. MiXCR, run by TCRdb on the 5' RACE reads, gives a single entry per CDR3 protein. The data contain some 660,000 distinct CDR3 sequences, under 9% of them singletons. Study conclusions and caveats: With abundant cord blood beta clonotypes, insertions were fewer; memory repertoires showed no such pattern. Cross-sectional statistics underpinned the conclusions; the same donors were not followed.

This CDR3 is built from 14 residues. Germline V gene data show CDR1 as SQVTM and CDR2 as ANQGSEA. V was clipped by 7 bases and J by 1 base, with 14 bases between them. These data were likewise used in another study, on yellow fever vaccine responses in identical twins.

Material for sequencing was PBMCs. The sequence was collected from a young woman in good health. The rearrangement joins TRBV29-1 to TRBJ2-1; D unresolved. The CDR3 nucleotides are TGCAGCGCCCAGGCTTCGACTTCCTACAATGAGCAGTTCTTC. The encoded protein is CSAQASTSYNEQFF.